Shown below are 10 T cell receptor beta chains from a single sample sequenced in a study of cytomegalovirus exposure and HLA in healthy donors. PCR involved 60 Vbeta and 13 Jbeta primers. The protocol was immunoSEQ multiplex PCR, while the TCRdb copy is restricted to in-frame clones and leaves out a portion. The sample lists roughly 140,000 clones, approximately 60% occurring once. The sequencing sample was made of PBMCs. These receptors were collected from a woman aged 55-69 years in good health and CMV-seropositive.

The chain carries TRBV5-4 and TRBJ2-1; 7 nucleotides line up with TRBD1. The CDR3 consists of 18 residues. After removal of 0 bases from V and 6 bases from J, the junction contained 15 bases not matched to a gene. Germline loops: CDR1 SGHNT, CDR2 YYREEE (reference sequence). CDR3 in amino acids: CASSLEVFFDRALNEQFF. CDR3 coding DNA: TGTGCCAGCAGCTTGGAAGTTTTTTTTGACAGGGCACTCAATGAGCAGTTCTTC.

The genes are TRBV28 and TRBJ2-1; 9 positions match TRBD1. The ends lost 7 bases at V and 1 base at J; junction bases unmatched: 5. CDR1 and CDR2 (germline): MDHEN, SYDVKM. The CDR3 contains 15 residues. This CDR3 is CASTFGTGSYNEQFF. In nucleotides, the CDR3 is TGTGCCAGCACCTTCGGGACAGGGTCCTACAATGAGCAGTTCTTC.

This clone was counted only a few times. The gene calls are TRBV30 and TRBJ1-3; maybe TRBD1 (5 bases). The germline V gene encodes CDR1 GTSNPN and CDR2 SVGIG (reference sequence). The V and J ends lost 0 bases and 9 bases respectively, with 12 bases between them. The CDR3 covers 13 residues. CDR3 in DNA: TGTGCCTGGAGTGTACAAGGGGTGGGCACCATATATTTT. The encoded protein is CAWSVQGVGTIYF.

The chain employs TRBV30 and TRBJ2-7; possible D gene TRBD2, 5 bases. The CDR3 has 14 residues. Trimming pared 0 bases from V and 2 bases from J, leaving 11 bases between. Germline CDR1 GTSNPN, CDR2 SVGIG (reference sequence). The CDR3 nucleotides read TGTGCCTGGAGTGTAGGGCTAGCAGCCTACGAGCAGTACTTC. Translated: CAWSVGLAAYEQYF. The whole variable domain, remainder taken from reference TRBV30 and TRBJ2-7, is SQTIHQWPATLVQPVGSPLSLECTVEGTSNPNLYWYRQAAGRGLQLLFYSVGIGQISSEVPQNLSASRPQDRQFILSSKKLLLSDSGFYLCAWSVGLAAYEQYFGPGTRLTVT.

The chain recombines TRBV5-1 with TRBJ1-1, with D possibly TRBD1 on 6 matching bases. Germline V gene sequence: CDR1 SGHRS, CDR2 YFSETQ. The CDR3 contains 13 residues. The V and J ends lost 1 base and 4 bases respectively, with 8 bases between them. In nucleotides, the CDR3 is TGCGCCAGCAGCTTGACAGGGTTCACTGAAGCTTTCTTT. Translating it yields CASSLTGFTEAFF. Combining the CDR3 with reference TRBV5-1 and TRBJ1-1 gives the whole variable domain KAGVTQTPRYLIKTRGQQVTLSCSPISGHRSVSWYQQTPGQGLQFLFEYFSETQRNKGNFPGRFSGRQFSNSRSEMNVSTLELGDSALYLCASSLTGFTEAFFGQGTRLTVV.

Turning to this clone: The sample contains more than one DNA sequence encoding this CDR3. CDR3 loop: CASTRGGSTDTQYF. The CDR3 DNA is TGCGCCAGCACCCGGGGAGGTAGCACAGATACGCAGTATTTT. The chain is built from TRBV5-1 and TRBJ2-3, with TRBD2 as a possible D gene (6 bases). Trimming removed 6 bases at V and 0 bases at J, with 11 bases between. The CDR3 has 14 residues. Germline V CDR1 and CDR2: SGHRS, YFSETQ.

The chain employs TRBV10-3 and TRBJ1-4; perhaps TRBD1 as D (6 bases). V gave up 10 bases and J gave up 8 bases, with 17 bases separating them. Germline-derived CDR1 and CDR2 are ENHRY and SYGVKD. CDR3 length equals 13 residues. The CDR3 DNA sequence: TGTGCCACTACACAGGGCCCAGACGAAAAACTGTTTTTT. This gives the protein CATTQGPDEKLFF.

The genes are TRBV20-1 and TRBJ2-7; TRBD1 matches at 7 bases. Germline CDR1 reads DFQATT; CDR2 reads SNEGSKA (reference sequence). The CDR3 runs 11 residues. The trim removed 7 bases at V and 3 bases at J, leaving 3 bases unmatched. The CDR3 spells CSGDSLYEQYF. Written as DNA, the CDR3 is TGCAGTGGGGACAGCCTCTACGAGCAGTACTTC.

V is TRBV29-1 and J is TRBJ2-7; 7 nucleotides match TRBD1. Germline V gene data show CDR1 as SQVTM and CDR2 as ANQGSEA. V lost 7 bases to trimming and J lost 2 bases; unmatched junction nucleotides: 8. The length of the CDR3 is 13 residues. The CDR3 DNA follows: TGCAGCGCCTCCGGGACAGCAACCTACGAGCAGTACTTC. Protein sequence: CSASGTATYEQYF.

This sequence joins TRBV10-3 and TRBJ2-1; 8 nucleotides line up with TRBD1. Per germline, CDR1 ENHRY and CDR2 SYGVKD. V shed 4 bases, J shed 5 bases, and the junction held 1 base outside the gene matches. The CDR3 has 13 amino acids. The CDR3 sequence: CAISVGQDNEQFF. The CDR3 nucleotides read TGTGCCATCAGTGTGGGACAGGACAATGAGCAGTTCTTC.